The 22 T cell receptor beta chains below come from one sample, sequenced in a study of blood T cell repertoires in COVID-19. TCRdb's table, derived via immunoSEQ multiplex PCR, lists solely in-frame clones and lacks some. This table has roughly 270,000 clones, approximately 82% appearing once. The sample consisted of PBMCs or T cells enriched from blood (not recorded which). The source is a middle-aged man who had been exposed to COVID-19.

In this sample, this clone turned up once. This sequence joins TRBV5-4 and TRBJ2-3, with unresolved D. The CDR3 runs 13 residues. The V end was cut by 3 bases, the J end by 3 bases, with 8 bases between. CDR1 and CDR2 (germline): SGHNT, YYREEE (reference sequence). The CDR3 loop reads CASSSRGTDTQYF. In DNA form, the CDR3 reads TGTGCCAGCAGCTCTCGCGGTACAGATACGCAGTATTTT.

This chain joins TRBV11-2 and TRBJ1-1, with a weak D call TRBD1 (5 bases). Germline lookup yields CDR1 SGHAT and CDR2 FQNNGV. The CDR3 contains 14 residues. V lost 5 bases and J lost 5, with 15 bases in between. This CDR3 reads CASSLLGARTEAFF. DNA for the CDR3: TGTGCCAGCAGCCTCCTTGGGGCTAGAACTGAAGCTTTCTTT. The whole variable domain, remainder taken from reference TRBV11-2 and TRBJ1-1, is EAGVAQSPRYKIIEKRQSVAFWCNPISGHATLYWYQQILGQGPKLLIQFQNNGVVDDSQLPKDRFSAERLKGVDSTLKIQPAKLEDSAVYLCASSLLGARTEAFFGQGTRLTVV.

This chain uses TRBV19 with TRBJ2-1, with no clear D. Germline assignment: CDR1 LNHDA and CDR2 SQIVND (reference sequence). The ends were cut back, 5 bases at V and 6 bases at J, with 17 bases in the middle. CDR3 length: 15 amino acids. The CDR3 nucleotides read TGTGCCAGTAGTTCCCTCGATTCTAAAGTCAATGAGCAGTTCTTC. This gives the protein CASSSLDSKVNEQFF.

There are a few counts of this clone. The V and J genes are TRBV5-8 and TRBJ1-6; no definite D call. Germline V gene sequence: CDR1 SGHTS, CDR2 YDEGEE. The CDR3 has 13 residues. Trimming removed 1 base at V and 10 bases at J, with 9 bases between. CDR3 in amino acids: CASSLRGKSPLHF. In DNA form, the CDR3 reads TGTGCCAGCAGCTTGCGGGGAAAATCACCCCTCCACTTT.

The V call is TRBV15, the J call TRBJ1-5; D is undetermined. The CDR3 length is 16 residues. V lost 1 base and J 4 bases, leaving 14 bases between the germline ends. Germline V gives CDR1 LNHNV, CDR2 YYDKDF (reference sequence). The CDR3 sequence is CATSRGVRGSNQPQHF. DNA for the CDR3: TGTGCCACCAGCAGAGGCGTCCGGGGTTCAAATCAGCCCCAGCATTTT.

This clone was detected only once. The V call is TRBV27, the J call TRBJ2-5, with D maybe TRBD1 (5 bases). CDR1 is MNHEY and CDR2 is SMNVEV in the germline V gene (reference sequence). V lost 6 bases to trimming and J lost 2 bases, with 16 bases between them. This CDR3 comprises 15 residues. The CDR3 protein is CASSQQWGFQETQYF. The DNA of the CDR3 is TGTGCCAGCAGCCAGCAGTGGGGCTTTCAAGAGACCCAGTACTTC.

The chain joins TRBV25-1 to TRBJ2-7, with TRBD2 matching over 8 bases. The CDR3 totals 16 residues. Germline V gene data show CDR1 as MGHDK and CDR2 as SYGVNS. With V trimmed by 9 bases and J by 2 bases, 15 bases remained unmatched. CDR3: CARTLATGLDAYEQYF. CDR3 nucleotide sequence: TGTGCCAGGACACTCGCAACGGGACTAGACGCCTACGAGCAGTACTTC.

V usage is TRBV5-1 and J usage is TRBJ2-3, with a possible D match to TRBD2 (6 bases). The CDR3 consists of 16 residues. Germline-derived CDR1 and CDR2 are SGHRS and YFSETQ. V lost 4 bases to trimming and J lost 0 bases, with 15 bases between them. CDR3 amino acids: CASSTKRVDSTDTQYF. CDR3 DNA: TGCGCCAGCAGCACAAAGCGGGTCGACAGCACAGATACGCAGTATTTT. Full variable domain (missing parts from reference TRBV5-1 and TRBJ2-3): KAGVTQTPRYLIKTRGQQVTLSCSPISGHRSVSWYQQTPGQGLQFLFEYFSETQRNKGNFPGRFSGRQFSNSRSEMNVSTLELGDSALYLCASSTKRVDSTDTQYFGPGTRLTVL.

The rearrangement uses TRBV9 and TRBJ1-1, with D possibly being TRBD1 (5 bases). The V and J ends lost 0 bases and 4 bases respectively, with 16 bases between them. The CDR3 is 16 amino acids. CDR1 SGDLS and CDR2 YYNGEE come from the germline V gene. The CDR3 here is CASSVARDAGGTEAFF. The CDR3 coding sequence is TGTGCCAGCAGCGTAGCTAGGGACGCCGGGGGCACTGAAGCTTTCTTT.

The chain recombines TRBV19 with TRBJ2-1; D possibly corresponds to TRBD1 (5 bases). Between the trimmed V and J ends, which lost 6 bases and 0 bases, there was a span of 18 bases. Germline CDR1 reads LNHDA; CDR2 reads SQIVND (reference sequence). This CDR3 comprises 17 residues. The CDR3 DNA reads as TGTGCCAGTAGCCACGATGGGGCCTCGGGCTCCTACAATGAGCAGTTCTTC. Translating it yields CASSHDGASGSYNEQFF.

V is TRBV6-4 and J is TRBJ1-2, with a tentative D call TRBD1 (5 bases). CDR1 and CDR2 (germline): MRHNA, SNTAGT. The ends were cut back, 4 bases at V and 6 bases at J, with 12 bases in the middle. The CDR3 is 13 residues long. The CDR3 DNA reads as TGTGCCAGCAGTGCGAGGCAGGGCGATGGCTACACCTTC. Encoded protein: CASSARQGDGYTF.

The chain is built from TRBV5-1 and TRBJ1-2, with D possibly matching TRBD1 (5 bases). CDR3 length: 13 residues. Germline lookup yields CDR1 SGHRS and CDR2 YFSETQ. Trimming left V 1 base short and J 6 bases short, with 10 bases between. The CDR3 DNA reads as TGCGCCAGCAGCTTGACGGCAGGGCATGGCTACACCTTC. Residues: CASSLTAGHGYTF.

The rearrangement joins TRBV30 to TRBJ1-5; 11 bases fit TRBD1. The CDR3 sequence is 14 residues long. The V segment lost 1 base and the J segment 5 bases; nucleotides outside the gene matches: 1. Germline V gene sequence: CDR1 GTSNPN, CDR2 SVGIG (reference sequence). The CDR3 sequence is CAWSGGQGDQPQHF. The CDR3 bases are TGTGCCTGGAGTGGGGGACAGGGGGATCAGCCCCAGCATTTT.

The chain has TRBV11-3 and TRBJ2-3; weak D call: TRBD1 (6 bases). The CDR3 runs 19 residues. In germline, CDR1 is SGHNT, CDR2 YENEEA. The V end was cut by 2 bases, the J end by 0 bases, with 21 bases between. CDR3 loop: CASSLKSQGQGPSTDTQYF. CDR3 DNA sequence: TGTGCCAGCAGCTTAAAAAGCCAGGGGCAGGGCCCTAGCACAGATACGCAGTATTTT.

The gene calls are TRBV7-9 and TRBJ2-7, with 10 nucleotides matching TRBD2. The trim removed 3 bases at V and 3 bases at J, leaving 5 bases unmatched. CDR1 is SEHNR, CDR2 FQNEAQ, per germline (reference sequence). This CDR3 has 15 amino acids. This CDR3 is CASSFDLAGVYEQYF. The CDR3 DNA reads as TGTGCCAGCAGCTTCGATCTAGCGGGAGTCTACGAGCAGTACTTC. The variable domain in full, with the rest retrieved from reference TRBV7-9 and TRBJ2-7, is DTGVSQNPRHKITKRGQNVTFRCDPISEHNRLYWYRQTLGQGPEFLTYFQNEAQLEKSRLLSDRFSAERPKGSFSTLEIQRTEQGDSAMYLCASSFDLAGVYEQYFGPGTRLTVT.

This chain connects TRBV29-1 to TRBJ2-1; D may be TRBD2 (5 bases). The germline V and J ends were trimmed by 7 bases and 4 bases, with 29 bases remaining between them. The germline gives CDR1 SQVTM, CDR2 ANQGSEA. The CDR3 has 18 amino acids. CDR3 residues: CSAEGSSGWNEGYNEQFF. The CDR3 DNA follows: TGCAGCGCAGAAGGGAGCTCGGGGTGGAATGAGGGATACAATGAGCAGTTCTTC.

The CDR3 DNA sequence: TGTGCCACCAGTGTAGACACTTTTAACAATGAGCAGTTCTTC. It translates to CATSVDTFNNEQFF. The V call is TRBV24-1, the J call TRBJ2-1, with D unresolved. V lost 5 bases and J 5 bases, leaving 12 bases between the germline ends. Germline V gene lookup returns CDR1 KGHDR and CDR2 SFDVKD. The CDR3 covers 14 residues.

This clone came up once. The gene calls are TRBV21-1 and TRBJ1-1; the table assigns TRBD1, which was not confirmed against the DNA. TRBV21-1 is classified as a pseudogene. There are 17 residues in the CDR3. The CDR3 DNA reads as TGTGCCAGCAGCAAAGGGAAGACAGGCGCGATGAACACTGAAGCTTTCTTT. Protein product: CASSKGKTGAMNTEAFF.

This rearrangement joins TRBV5-8 to TRBJ1-2, with a possible D match to TRBD1 (5 bases). Germline assignment: CDR1 SGHTS and CDR2 YDEGEE. V lost 1 base and J 0 bases, leaving 10 bases between the germline ends. The CDR3 runs 15 residues. The CDR3 loop reads CASSLSGTTNYGYTF. In DNA, the CDR3 is TGTGCCAGCAGCTTGTCAGGGACTACTAACTATGGCTACACCTTC.

CDR3 residues: CASSRGQGLNTEAFF. CDR3 bases: TGTGCCAGCAGCCGCGGACAGGGACTGAACACTGAAGCTTTCTTT. J is TRBJ1-1 and V is TRBV7-9; the match to TRBD1 covers 8 bases. The V gene end was trimmed by 5 bases and the J gene end by 0 bases; junction bases not matched to a gene: 5. CDR3 size: 15 residues. The germline V gene has CDR1 SEHNR and CDR2 FQNEAQ (reference sequence).

The chain combines TRBV5-1 with TRBJ2-7; D not resolved. Trimming removed 5 bases from V and 1 base from J, with 16 bases in between. Germline CDR1 SGHRS, CDR2 YFSETQ. This CDR3 contains 15 residues. DNA of the CDR3: TGCGCCAGCAGACAATATCAAGACACTTCCTACGAGCAGTACTTC. It yields the protein CASRQYQDTSYEQYF.

The chain recombines TRBV5-1 with TRBJ1-4; 9 bases are a match to TRBD1. V was clipped by 5 bases and J by 7 bases; unmatched bases: 18. Germline V gene lookup returns CDR1 SGHRS and CDR2 YFSETQ. This CDR3 has 18 amino acids. CDR3 coding DNA: TGCGCCAGCAGTTGGACCGGGACAGGGAGGCGCGGGTCTGAAAAACTGTTTTTT. It encodes CASSWTGTGRRGSEKLFF.